This T cell receptor (beta chain) was sequenced in a study of blood T cell repertoires in COVID-19. Study as a whole: In each case, the material was cDNA or gDNA derived from T cells, B-cell-depleted T cells, or PBMCs.

Per the authors' pipeline: By means of reference gene primer amplification, nucleated cell counts were estimated. The protocol was immunoSEQ multiplex PCR, while the TCRdb copy is restricted to in-frame clones and leaves out a portion. V and J calls and clone size follow that table, whereas D and trimming were derived from the DNA. The sample includes 95,000 to 100,000 clones, 75% to 90% of them seen just once. The sequence was collected from a woman in her 70s with active or convalescent COVID-19. The sequencing sample was made of peripheral blood.

The CDR3 DNA sequence: TGTGCCACCAGTGATTTGCGAGAATATGGCTACACCTTC. It codes for CATSDLREYGYTF. The chain joins TRBV24-1 to TRBJ1-2; D gene uncertain. CDR3 length equals 13 residues. The V end was cut by 0 bases, the J end by 5 bases, with 6 bases between. Germline V lookup: CDR1 KGHDR, CDR2 SFDVKD.